The 4 T cell receptor beta chains reported below all come from one sample, sequenced in a study of blood T cell repertoires in COVID-19. Clones were read by immunoSEQ multiplex PCR, and TCRdb kept only the in-frame ones, dropping some. Here the sample spans roughly 110,000 clones, about 90% being singletons. The specimen sequenced was peripheral blood. These receptors came from a woman aged 25 to 39 with acute or convalescent COVID-19.

The genes are TRBV4-3 and TRBJ1-2; D is undetermined. Germline V gene data show CDR1 as LGHNA and CDR2 as YSLEER. V was cut by 0 bases and J by 0 bases, with 11 bases left in between. This CDR3 region has 16 residues. DNA for the CDR3: TGCGCCAGCAGCCAAGATGTGTTCGGTCCTAACTATGGCTACACCTTC. The encoded protein is CASSQDVFGPNYGYTF.

The chain combines TRBV5-1 with TRBJ2-6, with 8 bases lining up with TRBD2. The CDR3 runs to 16 residues. Germline values: CDR1 SGHRS, CDR2 YFSETQ. J gave up 3 bases and V 1 base, and 3 bases lay outside the gene matches. The CDR3 DNA reads TGCGCCAGCAGCTTGTCGGGAGGGAGTGGGGCCAACGTCCTGACTTTC. This translates into CASSLSGGSGANVLTF.

The V gene is TRBV5-6, the J gene TRBJ1-5; 10 bases fit TRBD1. Unmatched junction bases numbered 7, after V lost 4 bases and J lost 9 bases. The CDR3 runs to 14 residues. Germline V gives CDR1 SGHDT, CDR2 YYEEEE. CDR3 nucleotides: TGTGCCAGCAGCCCGGGACAGGGGATAGGGCCCCAGCATTTT. Translation: CASSPGQGIGPQHF.

This chain connects TRBV7-6 to TRBJ2-3; 10 positions agree with TRBD2. V was clipped by 5 bases and J by 3 bases; unmatched bases: 5. Germline CDR1 and CDR2: SGHVS and FNYEAQ. The CDR3 runs to 15 residues. CDR3 amino acids: CASSPRTSGTDTQYF. In DNA, the CDR3 is TGTGCCAGCAGCCCCCGGACTAGCGGAACAGATACGCAGTATTTT.